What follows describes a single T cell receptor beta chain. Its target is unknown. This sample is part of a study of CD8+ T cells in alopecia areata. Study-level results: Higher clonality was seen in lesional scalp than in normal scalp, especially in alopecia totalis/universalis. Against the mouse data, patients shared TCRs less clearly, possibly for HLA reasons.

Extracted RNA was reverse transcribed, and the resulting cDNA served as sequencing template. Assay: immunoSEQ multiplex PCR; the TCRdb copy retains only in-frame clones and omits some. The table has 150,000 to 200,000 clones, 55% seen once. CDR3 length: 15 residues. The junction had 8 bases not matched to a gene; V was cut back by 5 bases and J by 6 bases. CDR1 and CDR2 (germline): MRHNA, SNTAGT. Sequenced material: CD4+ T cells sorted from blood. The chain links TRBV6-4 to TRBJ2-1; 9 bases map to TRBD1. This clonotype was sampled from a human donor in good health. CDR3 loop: CASSPGQGRVNEQFF. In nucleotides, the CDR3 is TGTGCCAGCAGTCCCGGACAGGGGCGGGTCAATGAGCAGTTCTTC.